The 13 T cell receptor beta chains below were found in one sample sequenced in a study of T cell changes during pregnancy in multiple sclerosis. The assay was immunoSEQ multiplex PCR, and TCRdb's table has in-frame clones only and misses some. The table includes about 69,000 clones, 85% to 95% detected once. The sequences come from peripheral blood, collected in the third trimester of pregnancy. The receptors come from a female donor in good health, enrolled as a control in a pregnancy study.

This chain connects TRBV10-3 to TRBJ2-7; 9 bases are a match to TRBD2. Per the germline V gene, CDR1 is ENHRY and CDR2 is SYGVKD. V lost 8 bases, J lost 2 bases, and 13 bases stayed unmatched. The CDR3 runs 16 residues. CDR3 in amino acids: CAIAGGLARNPYEQYF. The CDR3 DNA sequence: TGTGCCATCGCGGGGGGGCTAGCGCGGAACCCCTACGAGCAGTACTTC.

The chain has TRBV7-3 and TRBJ2-2; D not resolved. The CDR3 totals 12 residues. Germline lookup yields CDR1 SGHTA and CDR2 FQGTGA. The V gene lost 0 bases and the J gene lost 9 bases, with 5 bases spanning the gap. The CDR3 DNA follows: TGTGCCAGCAGCTTAACGGGCCGGGAGCTGTTTTTT. It translates to CASSLTGRELFF.

Details on this clone: This CDR3 is also generated by other DNA sequences in the sample. This chain uses TRBV7-2 with TRBJ2-2; no reliable D call. Germline CDR1 SGHTA, CDR2 FQGNSA. The CDR3 totals 14 residues. V shed 1 base and J shed 2 bases, with 5 bases lying between them. CDR3 protein: CASSLVRNTGELFF. DNA for the CDR3: TGTGCCAGCAGCTTAGTTAGAAACACCGGGGAGCTGTTTTTT.

J is TRBJ2-7 and V is TRBV7-2; 10 bases are shared with TRBD1. With V trimmed by 5 bases and J by 3 bases, 1 base remained unmatched. Germline CDR1 is SGHTA and CDR2 is FQGNSA. This CDR3 has 13 amino acids. CDR3 in amino acids: CASSRDRGYEQYF. CDR3 sequence (DNA): TGTGCCAGCAGCCGGGACAGGGGCTACGAGCAGTACTTC.

This sequence joins TRBV6-6 and TRBJ2-2; weak D call: TRBD2 (6 bases). CDR3 length: 16 amino acids. Deletions cut 2 bases from V and 0 bases from J, with 10 bases between. The V gene's germline CDR1 is MNHNY and CDR2 SVGAGI (reference sequence). This chain's CDR3 is CASSYGAGTNTGELFF. The CDR3 DNA reads TGTGCCAGCAGTTACGGGGCGGGAACGAACACCGGGGAGCTGTTTTTT.

The chain joins TRBV7-3 to TRBJ2-1; 9 positions agree with TRBD1. CDR1 SGHTA and CDR2 FQGTGA come from the germline V gene. The CDR3 is 13 residues long. The V segment lost 4 bases and the J segment 9 bases; nucleotides outside the gene matches: 4. The CDR3 DNA is TGTGCCAGCAGCTCGACAGGGGGGGGTGAGCAGTTCTTC. Its translation: CASSSTGGGEQFF.

For the CDR3, the DNA is TGTGCCAGCAGCTTATCAGGGGCGAATTCACCCCTCCACTTT. This sequence encodes CASSLSGANSPLHF. This sequence joins TRBV7-8 and TRBJ1-6; D is possibly TRBD1 (6 bases). The CDR3 loop spans 14 amino acids. Trimming removed 2 bases from V and 7 bases from J, with 9 bases in between. CDR1 SGHVS and CDR2 FQNEAQ come from the germline V gene.

The rearrangement links TRBV27 to TRBJ2-7, with TRBD1 as a possible D gene (6 bases). The CDR3 extends over 16 amino acids. CDR1 is MNHEY and CDR2 is SMNVEV in the germline V gene (reference sequence). V lost 4 bases to trimming and J lost 2 bases, with 18 bases between them. CDR3 residues: CASSSAFRDNPYEQYF. The CDR3 DNA reads as TGTGCCAGCAGTTCAGCCTTCCGGGACAATCCCTACGAGCAGTACTTC.

The chain has TRBV6-5 and TRBJ1-1; possibly TRBD1 for D (5 bases). The V end was cut by 8 bases, the J end by 4 bases, with 17 bases between. The CDR3 sequence is 14 residues long. Germline assignment: CDR1 MNHEY and CDR2 SVGAGI. The CDR3 sequence: CASLAPGPGTEAFF. The DNA of the CDR3 is TGTGCCAGCTTAGCCCCAGGGCCGGGCACTGAAGCTTTCTTT.

This chain joins TRBV11-2 and TRBJ2-7; 8 nucleotides line up with TRBD2. The CDR3 sequence is 15 residues long. In germline, CDR1 is SGHAT, CDR2 FQNNGV. The V segment lost 1 base and the J segment 4 bases; nucleotides outside the gene matches: 6. The DNA of the CDR3 is TGTGCCAGCAGCTTAGCTCCGGGGGGGGCTTACGAGCAGTACTTC. Encoded protein: CASSLAPGGAYEQYF.

The rearrangement links TRBV29-1 to TRBJ1-3; 7 bases fit TRBD1. CDR3 length: 13 residues. Losses at the gene ends were 8 bases for V and 3 bases for J; bases not matched to a gene: 7. Germline values: CDR1 SQVTM, CDR2 ANQGSEA. This chain's CDR3 is CSFRQGGGNTIYF. CDR3 coding DNA: TGCAGCTTCCGACAGGGAGGTGGAAACACCATATATTTT.

Only one count was recorded for this clone. The CDR3: CSVDSPGVAGGSYNEQFF. The CDR3 bases are TGCAGCGTTGACTCGCCGGGGGTTGCGGGGGGCTCCTACAATGAGCAGTTCTTC. V is TRBV29-1 and J is TRBJ2-1; TRBD2 matches 8 bases. Germline V gene sequence: CDR1 SQVTM, CDR2 ANQGSEA. This CDR3 is built from 18 residues. J gave up 0 bases and V 3 bases, and 13 bases lay outside the gene matches.

This clone was found once. The chain employs TRBV19 and TRBJ2-3; a possible D gene is TRBD2 (6 bases). The CDR3 has 13 amino acids. Germline V lookup: CDR1 LNHDA, CDR2 SQIVND (reference sequence). With 4 bases removed from V and 4 bases from J, the gap between germline ends came to 9 bases. In nucleotides, the CDR3 is TGTGCCAGTAGTAGCGGGACCCCAGATACGCAGTATTTT. Protein product: CASSSGTPDTQYF.